The 23 T cell receptor beta chains below come from one sample, sequenced in a study of CD8+CD57+ T cells in acquired aplastic anemia. CDR3 and TCR beta VDJ profiling relied on genomic DNA as the template. TCRdb independently ran MiXCR on the reads; one entry per CDR3 protein. The data contain around 170,000 distinct CDR3 sequences, just over 45% of them seen just once; the ten biggest clones take up around 2.7%. The material sequenced was sorted CD4+, CD8+, or CD8+CD57+ T cells (not recorded which) from PBMCs. The receptor source for this set is a human donor in good health.

This clonotype was seen repeatedly, ten times or more. This sequence joins TRBV6-1 and TRBJ1-1; D gene ambiguous. The germline V and J ends were trimmed by 0 bases and 2 bases, with 13 bases remaining between them. The CDR3 has 16 residues. Germline CDR1 MNHNS, CDR2 SASEGT. The CDR3: CASSEASQTINTEAFF. CDR3 coding DNA: TGTGCCAGCAGTGAAGCGTCACAGACGATCAACACTGAAGCTTTCTTT.

There are a few counts of this clonotype. This chain uses TRBV2 with TRBJ1-5; D not certain. Trimming removed 6 bases from V and 2 bases from J, with 14 bases in between. Germline assignment: CDR1 SNHLY and CDR2 FYNNEI. CDR3 length: 15 residues. The CDR3 DNA is TGTGCCAGCAGGTCAATGGGGTCGGGCAATCAGCCCCAGCATTTT. Translating gives CASRSMGSGNQPQHF.

This clonotype was counted between two and nine times. This sequence joins TRBV3-1 and TRBJ2-1; D uncertain. CDR3 size: 15 residues. V shed 0 bases and J shed 5 bases, with 11 bases lying between them. Germline V gives CDR1 LGHDT, CDR2 YNNKEL (reference sequence). Written as DNA, the CDR3 is TGTGCCAGCAGCCAAGACTTCGCCAGTAACAATGAGCAGTTCTTC. This sequence encodes CASSQDFASNNEQFF.

This clonotype was recorded many times. J is TRBJ2-7 and V is TRBV20-1, with no clear D. Per the germline V gene, CDR1 is DFQATT and CDR2 is SNEGSKA (reference sequence). This CDR3 is 15 amino acids long. Trimming cost V 0 bases and J 0 bases, with 12 bases left between them. CDR3 protein: CSARDRSKGSYEQYF. For the CDR3, the DNA is TGCAGTGCTAGAGATCGGAGTAAAGGCTCCTACGAGCAGTACTTC.

The chain uses TRBV5-1 and TRBJ2-1; either TRBD1 or TRBD2 may supply D (6 bases each). The germline V gene encodes CDR1 SGHRS and CDR2 YFSETQ. This CDR3 is 16 amino acids long. Trimming cost V 1 base and J 5 bases, with 16 bases left between them. In nucleotides, the CDR3 is TGCGCCAGCAGCTTGTGGGGGGCCGCCAGGGACAATGAGCAGTTCTTC. Amino acid sequence: CASSLWGAARDNEQFF.

This clonotype was recorded many times. The chain couples TRBV2 to TRBJ2-7, with 7 bases identical to TRBD2. This CDR3 is 13 amino acids long. V dropped 7 bases and J dropped 2; count of bases not matched to a gene: 5. Germline V gives CDR1 SNHLY, CDR2 FYNNEI. The CDR3 spells CASKASGPYEQYF. CDR3 nucleotides: TGTGCCAGCAAGGCTAGCGGTCCCTACGAGCAGTACTTC.

This clonotype is a singleton in its sample. The J gene is TRBJ2-1, the V gene TRBV24-1; 9 bases map to TRBD1. Germline assignment: CDR1 KGHDR and CDR2 SFDVKD. V lost 4 bases, J lost 5 bases, and 8 bases stayed unmatched. There are 16 residues in the CDR3. The CDR3 is CATSDRDRVAHNEQFF. CDR3 DNA: TGTGCCACCAGTGACCGGGACAGGGTGGCGCACAATGAGCAGTTCTTC.

In regard to this clonotype: Being one base from a much bigger clone, this may be a read error. This sequence joins TRBV4-1 and TRBJ2-5; a weak D match, TRBD2 (5 bases). Germline CDR1 reads MGHRA; CDR2 reads YSYEKL. The CDR3 is 17 amino acids. DNA of the CDR3: TGCGCCAGCAGCCAAATCTTGTACGGAGGACTCCAAGAGGCCCAGTACTTC. This sequence encodes CASSQILYGGLQEAQYF.

In this sample, this clonotype turned up many times. V gene TRBV25-1 combines with J gene TRBJ1-2; 7 nucleotides align to TRBD1. Losses at the gene ends were 4 bases for V and 5 bases for J; bases not matched to a gene: 7. Germline CDR1 is MGHDK and CDR2 is SYGVNS. The CDR3 consists of 14 residues. The CDR3 DNA sequence: TGTGCCAGCAGTGTTATGACAGGGTCTTATGGCTACACCTTC. Amino acids: CASSVMTGSYGYTF.

Comments on this clonotype: This could be a read error, since a much larger clone is one nucleotide away. The V gene is TRBV11-2, the J gene TRBJ2-1; tentative D call: TRBD1 (6 bases). The CDR3 has 12 amino acids. Germline loops: CDR1 SGHAT, CDR2 FQNNGV. The CDR3 spells CAGSLRGTEQFF. CDR3 nucleotide sequence: TGTGCCGGCAGCCTGAGGGGGACCGAGCAGTTCTTC.

On this clonotype: This clone may be a read error of a much larger clone one base away. The chain uses TRBV9 and TRBJ2-6; 11 bases fit TRBD2. The germline gives CDR1 SGDLS, CDR2 YYNGEE. The CDR3 runs to 18 residues. The J segment lost 3 bases and the V segment lost 4 bases, leaving 9 bases of the junction unmatched. The chain's CDR3 is CASSTGLAGSFGANVLTF. The DNA for the CDR3 is TGTGCCAGCAGCACCGGACTAGCGGGCAGCTTTGGGGCCAACGTCCTGACTTTC.

Comments on this clonotype: A much bigger clone sits one base away, suggesting this may be a read error. The chain joins TRBV7-9 to TRBJ1-1; D is uncertain. Germline CDR1 is SEHNR and CDR2 is FQNEAQ (reference sequence). V was trimmed by 3 bases and J by 1 base, leaving 12 bases between them. The length of the CDR3 is 15 residues. CDR3 sequence: CASSLIAQRNTEAFF. CDR3 coding DNA: TGTGCCAGCAGCTTGATCGCACAGAGGAACACTGAAGCTTTCTTT.

This sequence joins TRBV10-1 and TRBJ2-7, with 9 bases aligning to TRBD1. J gave up 4 bases and V 4 bases, and 5 bases lay outside the gene matches. The germline gives CDR1 WNHNN, CDR2 SYGVQD (reference sequence). The CDR3 sequence is 14 residues long. CDR3 region: CASSGTGGWYEQYF. The CDR3 DNA reads TGCGCCAGCAGTGGTACAGGGGGCTGGTACGAGCAGTACTTC.

A note on this clonotype: Since a much larger clone is just one base distant, this may be a read error. This chain connects TRBV3-1 to TRBJ2-7, with D perhaps matching TRBD1 or TRBD2 (5 bases each). V was shortened by 4 bases and J by 11 bases, with 18 bases between the two germline ends. The CDR3 contains 13 residues. The germline V gene has CDR1 LGHDT and CDR2 YNNKEL (reference sequence). The CDR3 is CASSRAGTGRKYF. The CDR3 DNA sequence: TGTGCCAGCAGCCGCGCCGGGACGGGGAGAAAGTACTTC.

This clonotype was found many times. The chain is built from TRBV15 and TRBJ1-6, with D tentatively TRBD1 (5 bases). CDR3 length: 15 amino acids. V was shortened by 7 bases and J by 0 bases, with 10 bases between the two germline ends. From germline, CDR1 is LNHNV and CDR2 YYDKDF (reference sequence). CDR3 DNA: TGTGCCACCAAAGCAGGGAGCTCCTATAATTCACCCCTCCACTTT. This sequence encodes CATKAGSSYNSPLHF.

The chain employs TRBV2 and TRBJ1-2; weak D call: TRBD1 (6 bases). Germline-derived CDR1 and CDR2 are SNHLY and FYNNEI. The CDR3 has 15 amino acids. V shed 1 base and J shed 2 bases, with 11 bases lying between them. The CDR3 DNA is TGTGCCAGCAGTGAAGGGGGCAGGGGAAACTATGGCTACACCTTC. This gives the protein CASSEGGRGNYGYTF.

The chain uses TRBV20-1 and TRBJ2-7; TRBD2 might be the D (6 bases). The CDR3 spans 14 residues. The germline V and J ends were trimmed by 3 bases and 4 bases, with 16 bases remaining between them. Germline assignment: CDR1 DFQATT and CDR2 SNEGSKA (reference sequence). The CDR3 sequence is CSASKPGLGYEQYF. The CDR3 DNA reads TGCAGTGCTAGTAAGCCGGGACTCGGGTACGAGCAGTACTTC.

Concerning this clonotype itself: Lacking the conserved final phenylalanine or tryptophan, this CDR3 likely reflects a read error. The DNA is left out, because the CDR3 cannot be placed on it with certainty; the CDR3 is given as TCRdb lists it. V and J are TRBV12-5 and TRBJ2-1. The CDR3 totals 10 residues, both ends included. Germline CDR1 reads LGHNT; CDR2 reads FRNRAP. CDR3 amino acids: CASGLVPSIS.

This clonotype was counted ten times or more. The genes are TRBV7-9 and TRBJ2-5; 16 bases fit TRBD2. The CDR3 has 17 amino acids. Germline CDR1 and CDR2: SEHNR and FQNEAQ (reference sequence). With V trimmed by 3 bases and J by 1 base, 2 bases remained unmatched. CDR3 sequence reads: CASSLGLAGGVQETQYF. DNA for the CDR3: TGTGCCAGCAGCTTGGGACTAGCGGGAGGGGTCCAAGAGACCCAGTACTTC.

The sample holds a few counts of this clonotype. The CDR3: CASSPFPTPDEAFF. DNA of the CDR3: TGTGCCAGCTCACCATTCCCGACACCGGATGAAGCTTTCTTT. The chain uses TRBV18 and TRBJ1-1; D gene unclear. This CDR3 comprises 14 residues. Germline loops: CDR1 KGHSH, CDR2 LQKENI. Trimming took 2 bases from V and 7 from J, leaving 14 bases between them. The whole variable domain, filled in from reference TRBV18 and TRBJ1-1, reads NAGVMQNPRHLVRRRGQEARLRCSPMKGHSHVYWYRQLPEEGLKFMVYLQKENIIDESGMPKERFSAEFPKEGPSILRIQQVVRGDSAAYFCASSPFPTPDEAFFGQGTRLTVV.

Notes on this clonotype: A much larger clone lies one base from this, so it may be a read error. The rearrangement joins TRBV6-2 or TRBV6-3 to TRBJ2-7, with D perhaps TRBD2 (5 bases). The V end was cut by 5 bases, the J end by 6 bases, with 11 bases between. CDR1 MNHEY and CDR2 SVGEGT come from the germline V gene. The CDR3 has 12 amino acids. The CDR3 is CASSPLASEQYF. The CDR3 nucleotides are TGTGCCAGCAGTCCCCTAGCTTCCGAGCAGTACTTC.

Concerning this clonotype: With a much larger clone just one base away, this may be a read error. V usage is TRBV5-1 and J usage is TRBJ2-3; tentatively, D is TRBD1 or TRBD2 (6 bases each). This CDR3 comprises 14 residues. CDR1 and CDR2 (germline): SGHRS, YFSETQ. The chain's CDR3 is CASSLQGRTDTRYF. For the CDR3, the DNA is TGCGCCAGCAGCTTGCAGGGGAGGACAGATACGCGGTATTTT.

About this clonotype: The junction departs from germline at one end; a sequencing error may be responsible. V and J are TRBV4-2 and TRBJ2-7; maybe TRBD2 (6 bases). The CDR3 is 16 amino acids. Germline V lookup: CDR1 LGHNA, CDR2 YNFKEQ. DNA of the CDR3: TGTGCCAGCAGCCAACAAATGGGACTCTCGTCCTACGAGCCGTACTTC. This sequence encodes CASSQQMGLSSYEPYF.